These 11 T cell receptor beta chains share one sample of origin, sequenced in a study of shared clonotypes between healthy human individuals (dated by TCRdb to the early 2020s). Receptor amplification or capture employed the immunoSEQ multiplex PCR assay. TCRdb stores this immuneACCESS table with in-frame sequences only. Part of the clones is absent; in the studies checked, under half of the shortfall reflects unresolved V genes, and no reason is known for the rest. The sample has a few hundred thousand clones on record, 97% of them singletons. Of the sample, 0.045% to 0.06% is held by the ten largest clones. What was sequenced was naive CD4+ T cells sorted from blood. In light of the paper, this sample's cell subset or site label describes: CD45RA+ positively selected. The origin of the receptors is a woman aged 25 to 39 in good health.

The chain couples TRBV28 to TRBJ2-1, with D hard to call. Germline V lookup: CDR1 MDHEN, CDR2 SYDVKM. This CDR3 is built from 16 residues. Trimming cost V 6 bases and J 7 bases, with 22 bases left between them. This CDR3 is CASRSNSNLEWNEQFF. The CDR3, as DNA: TGTGCCAGCAGGTCAAATTCGAACCTAGAATGGAATGAGCAGTTCTTC.

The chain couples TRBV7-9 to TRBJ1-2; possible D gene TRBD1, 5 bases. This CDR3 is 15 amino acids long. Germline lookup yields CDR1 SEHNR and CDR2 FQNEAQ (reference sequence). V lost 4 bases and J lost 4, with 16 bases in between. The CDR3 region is CASSSGGVWPYGYTF. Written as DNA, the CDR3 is TGTGCCAGCAGCTCAGGAGGGGTTTGGCCCTATGGCTACACCTTC.

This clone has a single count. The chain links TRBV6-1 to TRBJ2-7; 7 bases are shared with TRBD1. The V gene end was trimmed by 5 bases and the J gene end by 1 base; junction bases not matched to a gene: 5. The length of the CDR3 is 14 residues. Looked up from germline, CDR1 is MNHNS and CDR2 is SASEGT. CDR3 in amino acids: CASSLSDRSYEQYF. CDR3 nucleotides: TGTGCCAGCAGTCTCTCGGACAGGTCCTACGAGCAGTACTTC.

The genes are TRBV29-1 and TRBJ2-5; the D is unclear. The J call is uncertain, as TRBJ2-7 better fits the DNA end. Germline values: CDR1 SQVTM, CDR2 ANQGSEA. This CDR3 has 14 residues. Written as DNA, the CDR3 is TGCAGCGTTGTGTCGGTTGTAAATACTTACGAGCAGTACTTC. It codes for CSVVSVVNTYEQYF.

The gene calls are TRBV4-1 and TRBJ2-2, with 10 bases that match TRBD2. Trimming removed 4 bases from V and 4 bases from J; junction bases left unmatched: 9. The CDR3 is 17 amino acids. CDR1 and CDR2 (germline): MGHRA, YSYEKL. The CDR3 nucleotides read TGCGCCAGCAGCCGGGGGACTAGCGTGACCGGCACCGGGGAGCTGTTTTTT. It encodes CASSRGTSVTGTGELFF.

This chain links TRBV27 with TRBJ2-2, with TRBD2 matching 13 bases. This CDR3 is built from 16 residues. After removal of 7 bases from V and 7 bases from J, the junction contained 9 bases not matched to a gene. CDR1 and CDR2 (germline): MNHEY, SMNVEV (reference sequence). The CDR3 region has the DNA TGTGCCAGCAAACGGACTAGCGGGAGATTCGGCGGGGAGCTGTTTTTT. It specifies CASKRTSGRFGGELFF.

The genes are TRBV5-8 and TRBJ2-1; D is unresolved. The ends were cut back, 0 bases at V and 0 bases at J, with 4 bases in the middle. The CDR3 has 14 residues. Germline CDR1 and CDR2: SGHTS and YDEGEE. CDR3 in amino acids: CASSLGLSYNEQFF. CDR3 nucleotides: TGTGCCAGCAGCTTGGGGCTCTCCTACAATGAGCAGTTCTTC.

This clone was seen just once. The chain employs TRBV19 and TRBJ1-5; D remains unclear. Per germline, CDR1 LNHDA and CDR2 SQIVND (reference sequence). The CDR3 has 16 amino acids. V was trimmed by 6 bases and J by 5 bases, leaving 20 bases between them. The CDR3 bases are TGTGCCAGTAGGGTGGTCGGAGGACGAGCCGATCAGCCCCAGCATTTT. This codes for CASRVVGGRADQPQHF. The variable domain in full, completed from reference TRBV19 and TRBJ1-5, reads DGGITQSPKYLFRKEGQNVTLSCEQNLNHDAMYWYRQDPGQGLRLIYYSQIVNDFQKGDIAEGYSVSREKKESFPLTVTSAQKNPTAFYLCASRVVGGRADQPQHFGDGTRLSIL.

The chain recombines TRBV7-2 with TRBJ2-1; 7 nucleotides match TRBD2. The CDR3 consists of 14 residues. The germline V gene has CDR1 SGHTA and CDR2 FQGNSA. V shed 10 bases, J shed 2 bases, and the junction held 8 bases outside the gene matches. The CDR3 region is CATREGGPYNEQFF. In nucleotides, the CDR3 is TGTGCCACCCGAGAGGGAGGGCCCTACAATGAGCAGTTCTTC.

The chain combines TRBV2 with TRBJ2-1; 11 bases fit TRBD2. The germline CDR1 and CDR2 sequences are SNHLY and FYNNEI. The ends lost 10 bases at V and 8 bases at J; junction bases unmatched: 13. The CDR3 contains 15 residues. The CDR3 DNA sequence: TGTGCCACCCGACGACTAGCGGGATTCCGGGATGAGCAGTTCTTC. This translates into CATRRLAGFRDEQFF.

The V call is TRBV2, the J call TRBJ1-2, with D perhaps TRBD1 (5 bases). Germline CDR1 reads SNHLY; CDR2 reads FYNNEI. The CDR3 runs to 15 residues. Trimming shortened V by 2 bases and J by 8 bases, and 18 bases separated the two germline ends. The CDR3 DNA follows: TGTGCCAGCAGTGAACAGGGTCTTCGAGGAAAGGGCTACACCTTC. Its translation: CASSEQGLRGKGYTF.